The clone carrying this TCR beta chain was seen ten or more times. A read error may account for a junction end that differs from germline. The sample originates from a study of Graves' ophthalmopathy and Graves' hyperthyroidism. At the level of the study: Peripheral blood sampling preceded any treatment and occurred at initial diagnosis.

Ophthalmopathy donors' eye disease showed moderate-to-severe activity, CAS of at least 3, NOSPECS of at least 4 and duration under 3 months. Establishment of the diagnosis relied upon clinical symptoms, serum thyroxine, TRAb, thyroid ultrasound and orbital computed tomography. The length of the CDR3 is 11 residues. Germline V gives CDR1 KGHDR, CDR2 SFDVKD. RNA served as the template for amplifying TCR beta CDR3 regions. First-round RT-PCR relied on HTBI primers, and a second-round multiplex PCR came next. TCRdb fed the multiplex PCR reads into MiXCR, producing one record per CDR3 protein. The data hold fewer than 350,000 distinct CDR3 sequences, with about a sixth observed a single time.

Sequenced: peripheral blood. This TCR came from an adult man with Graves' ophthalmopathy. This chain links TRBV24-1 with TRBJ1-2; no clear D gene. The CDR3 region is CATSDIYGYAF. As DNA, the CDR3 is TGTGCCACCAGTGACATCTATGGCTACGCCTTC.